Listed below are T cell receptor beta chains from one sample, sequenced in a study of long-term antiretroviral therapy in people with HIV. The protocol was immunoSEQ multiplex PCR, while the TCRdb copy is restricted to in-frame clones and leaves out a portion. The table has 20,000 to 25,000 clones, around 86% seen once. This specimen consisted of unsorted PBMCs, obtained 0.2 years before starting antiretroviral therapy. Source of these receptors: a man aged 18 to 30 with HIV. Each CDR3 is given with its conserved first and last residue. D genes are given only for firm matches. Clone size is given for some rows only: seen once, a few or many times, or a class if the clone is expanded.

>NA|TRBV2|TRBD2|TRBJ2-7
TGTGCCAGCAGGCCTAGCGGGGCTTCCTACGAGCAGTACTTC
CASRPSGASYEQYF
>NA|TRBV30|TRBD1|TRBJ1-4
TGTGCCTGGAGGGGACAGGGGAATGAAAAACTGTTTTTT
CAWRGQGNEKLFF
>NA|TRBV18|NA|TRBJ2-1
TGTGCCAGCTCACCAAGAGGATTTACTAATGAGCAGTTCTTC
CASSPRGFTNEQFF
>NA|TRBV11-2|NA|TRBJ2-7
TGTGCCAGCAGTGATAAGGGGCGGGATCTCTTC
CASSDKGRDLF
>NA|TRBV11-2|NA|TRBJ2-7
TGTGCCAGCAGCTTACAGGGTCTCGAGCAGTACTTC
CASSLQGLEQYF
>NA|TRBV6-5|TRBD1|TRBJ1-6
TGTGCCAGCAGTCTCGGACAGGGTTCGACTTCACCCCTCCACTTT
CASSLGQGSTSPLHF
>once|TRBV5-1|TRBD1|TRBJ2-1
TGCGCCAGCAGCTCCGGGACAGGCTACAATGAGCAGTTCTTC
CASSSGTGYNEQFF
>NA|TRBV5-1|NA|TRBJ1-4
TGCGCCAGCAGCTTGGCCCCCCAGAGGGAAAAACTGTTTTTT
CASSLAPQREKLFF
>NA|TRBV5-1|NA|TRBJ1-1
TGCGCCAGCAGCGCCCAGGGTTTCGAGGACACTGAAGCTTTCTTT
CASSAQGFEDTEAFF
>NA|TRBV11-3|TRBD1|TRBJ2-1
TGTGCCAGCAGTACAGGGGTCGAGAATGAGCAGTTCTTC
CASSTGVENEQFF
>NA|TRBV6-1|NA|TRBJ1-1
TGTGCCAGCAGTGAAGAGGTGGTGGCTGGGTCGGGCGAAGCTTTCTTT
CASSEEVVAGSGEAFF
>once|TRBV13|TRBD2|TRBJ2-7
TGTGCCAGCAGCTTAAGGGCTAGCGGGGGAGCGCAGTACTTC
CASSLRASGGAQYF
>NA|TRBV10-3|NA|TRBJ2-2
TGTGCCATCAGTAAGAGGGGGTCGGGGGCGAACACCGGGGAGCTGTTTTTT
CAISKRGSGANTGELFF
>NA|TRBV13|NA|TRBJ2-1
TGTGCCAGCAGCTTGCGAGGGAATGAGCAGTTCTTC
CASSLRGNEQFF
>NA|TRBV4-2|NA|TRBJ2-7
TGTGCCAGCAGCCAAGTTACAGGGGAGGGAGAGCAGTACTTC
CASSQVTGEGEQYF
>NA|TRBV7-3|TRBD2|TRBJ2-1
TGTGCCAGCAGCCCATTACTAGCGGCCTCCTACAATGAGCAGTTCTTC
CASSPLLAASYNEQFF
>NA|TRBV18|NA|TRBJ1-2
TGTGCCAGCTCACCTGAGAAAGGAGGCTATGGCTACACCTTC
CASSPEKGGYGYTF
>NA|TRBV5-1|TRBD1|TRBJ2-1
TGCGCCAGCAGCTTGGGCCGGGACAGGCCATACAATGAGCAGTTCTTC
CASSLGRDRPYNEQFF
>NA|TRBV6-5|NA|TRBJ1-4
TGTGCCAGCAGTTATATGTTCCAGGGACATGAAAAACTGTTTTTT
CASSYMFQGHEKLFF
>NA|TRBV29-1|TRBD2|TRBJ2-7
TGCAGCGTTGAAGGTCCGGGACTAGCGGGGGCCCTTTCCTACGAGCAGTACTTC
CSVEGPGLAGALSYEQYF
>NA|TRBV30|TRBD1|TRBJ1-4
TGTGCCTGGAGGAAGACAGGGGTAGGGGAAAAACTGTTTTTT
CAWRKTGVGEKLFF
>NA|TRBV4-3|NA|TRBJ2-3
TGCGCCAGCAGCCAAGGAGTAGAGAGAACAGATACGCAGTATTTT
CASSQGVERTDTQYF
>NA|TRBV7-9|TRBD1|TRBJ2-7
TGTGCCAGCAGCTCGGGACAGACCTACTACGAGCAGTACTTC
CASSSGQTYYEQYF
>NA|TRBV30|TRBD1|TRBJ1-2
TGTGCCTGGAGCCCCGGCTACGGACAGGCCTTCGGGGTCGTCTATGGCTACACCTTC
CAWSPGYGQAFGVVYGYTF
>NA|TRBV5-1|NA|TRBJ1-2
TGCGCCAGCAGCTTGGCCCCGGGGGATGGCTACACCTTC
CASSLAPGDGYTF
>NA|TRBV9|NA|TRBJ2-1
TGTGCCAGCAGCGTAGGTGGGGGGCAGGACAGTGAGCAGTTCTTC
CASSVGGGQDSEQFF
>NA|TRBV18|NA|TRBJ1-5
TGTGCCAGCTCACCGCCCAATCAGCCCCAGCATTTT
CASSPPNQPQHF
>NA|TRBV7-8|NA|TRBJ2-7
TGTGCCAGCAGCACCGGTGGACACTTGAGCTCCTACGAGCAGTACTTC
CASSTGGHLSSYEQYF
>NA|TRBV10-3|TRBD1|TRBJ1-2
TGTGCCAGCAGCTCCCTGGACAGGGGGCCGTATGGCTACACCTTC
CASSSLDRGPYGYTF
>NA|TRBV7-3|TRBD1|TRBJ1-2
TGTGCCAGCATATATTTCCGAGAACGAGACGCGAAACAGGGGAAGGGCTACACCTTC
CASIYFRERDAKQGKGYTF
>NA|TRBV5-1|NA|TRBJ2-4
TGCGCCAGCAGCACCCAGGGACTCGGAGCCAAAAACATTCAGTACTTC
CASSTQGLGAKNIQYF
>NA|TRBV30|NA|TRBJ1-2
TGTGCCTGGCACAATAACTATGGCTACACCTTC
CAWHNNYGYTF
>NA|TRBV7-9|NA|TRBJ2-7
TGTGCCAGCAGTAATACACTTTCCTACGAGCAGTACTTC
CASSNTLSYEQYF
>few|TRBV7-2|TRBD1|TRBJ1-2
TGTGCCAGCAGCTTAGGATCTGGGACAGGGGACTATGGCTACACCTTC
CASSLGSGTGDYGYTF
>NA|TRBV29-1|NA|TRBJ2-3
TGCAGCGTTGAGGGGGGATTTCACCCGACAGATACGCAGTATTTT
CSVEGGFHPTDTQYF
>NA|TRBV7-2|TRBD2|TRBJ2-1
TGTGCCAGCAGCTTAGCGACTAGCGGTTTTTTCAATGAGCAGTTCTTC
CASSLATSGFFNEQFF
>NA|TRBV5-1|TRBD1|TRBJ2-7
TGCGCCAGCAGCTTGGAGCTGACAGGGTTCGAGCAGTACTTC
CASSLELTGFEQYF
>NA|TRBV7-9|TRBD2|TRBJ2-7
TGTGCCAGCAGCTCTCCGACTAGCGGGGGATCCTACGAGCAGTACTTC
CASSSPTSGGSYEQYF
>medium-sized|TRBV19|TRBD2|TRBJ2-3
TGTGCCAGTAGCATCCCCGGGGAGGGTGGAGATACGCAGTATTTT
CASSIPGEGGDTQYF
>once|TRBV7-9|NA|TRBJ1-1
TGTGCCAGCAGCTACGACGGGGACCCTGAAGCTTTCTTT
CASSYDGDPEAFF
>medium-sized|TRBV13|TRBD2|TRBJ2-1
TGTGCCAGCAGCCCGGTCCGGGACTACGACAATGAGCAGTTCTTC
CASSPVRDYDNEQFF
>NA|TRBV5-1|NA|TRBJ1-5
TGCGCCAGCAGCTTGGACGGGGGGTATAAGGAGCCCCAGCATTTT
CASSLDGGYKEPQHF
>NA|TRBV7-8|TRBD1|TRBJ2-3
TGTGCCAGCAGCTTAGGTGGGACAGGTTACACAGATACGCAGTATTTT
CASSLGGTGYTDTQYF
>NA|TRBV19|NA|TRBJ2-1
TGTGCCAGTAGTGGACAGCGGGGTGACTCCTACAATGAGCAGTTCTTC
CASSGQRGDSYNEQFF
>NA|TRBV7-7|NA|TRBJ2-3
TGTGCTAGCAGCTTTGGCGAGGGAGATACGCAGTATTTT
CASSFGEGDTQYF
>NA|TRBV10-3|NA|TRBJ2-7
TGTGCCATCAGAACAGGTTCCTACGAGCAGTACTTC
CAIRTGSYEQYF
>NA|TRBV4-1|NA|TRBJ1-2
TGCGCCAGCAGCCAAGATCGAGCGGGGCTTGGCTACACCTTC
CASSQDRAGLGYTF
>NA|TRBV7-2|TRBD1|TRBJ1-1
TGTGCCAGCAGCAAAAAGACAGGGGCCGAAGCTTTCTTT
CASSKKTGAEAFF
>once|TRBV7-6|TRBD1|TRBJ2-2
TGTGCCAGCAGCTTAGCCACTACAGGGGGCGCGAACACCGGGGAGCTGTTTTTT
CASSLATTGGANTGELFF
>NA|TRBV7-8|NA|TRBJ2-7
TGTGCCAGCAGCCCGGAGCCGGACGAGCAGTACTTC
CASSPEPDEQYF
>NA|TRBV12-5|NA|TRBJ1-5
TGTGCTAGTAACGCTTTGGCCAATCAGCCCCAGCATTTT
CASNALANQPQHF
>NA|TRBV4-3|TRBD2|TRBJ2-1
TGCGCCAGCAGCCAAGAAGCGTCCCTTAGCGGGGGGGACTCCTACAATGAGCAGTTCTTC
CASSQEASLSGGDSYNEQFF
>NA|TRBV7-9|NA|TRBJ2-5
TGTGCCAGCAGCTTAATCGGCGAGACCCAGTACTTC
CASSLIGETQYF